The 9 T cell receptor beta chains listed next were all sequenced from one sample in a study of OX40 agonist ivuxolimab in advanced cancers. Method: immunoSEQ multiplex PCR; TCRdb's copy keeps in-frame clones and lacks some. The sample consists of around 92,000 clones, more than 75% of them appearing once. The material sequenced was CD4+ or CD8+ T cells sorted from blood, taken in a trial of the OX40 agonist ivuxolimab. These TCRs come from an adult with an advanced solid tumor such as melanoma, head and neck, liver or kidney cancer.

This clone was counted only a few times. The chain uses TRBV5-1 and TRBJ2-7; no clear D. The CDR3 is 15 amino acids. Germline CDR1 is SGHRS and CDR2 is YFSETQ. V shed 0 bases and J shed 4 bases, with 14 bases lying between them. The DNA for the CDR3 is TGCGCCAGCAGCTTGGGGCTCCGGCCCGGGTACGAGCAGTACGTC. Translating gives CASSLGLRPGYEQYV.

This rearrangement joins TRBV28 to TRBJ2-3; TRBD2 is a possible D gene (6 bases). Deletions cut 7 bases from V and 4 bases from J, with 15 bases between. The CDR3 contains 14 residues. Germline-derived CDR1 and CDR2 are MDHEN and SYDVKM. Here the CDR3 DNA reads TGTGCCAGCACCCCACGCCCGGGGGCAGATACGCAGTATTTT. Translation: CASTPRPGADTQYF.

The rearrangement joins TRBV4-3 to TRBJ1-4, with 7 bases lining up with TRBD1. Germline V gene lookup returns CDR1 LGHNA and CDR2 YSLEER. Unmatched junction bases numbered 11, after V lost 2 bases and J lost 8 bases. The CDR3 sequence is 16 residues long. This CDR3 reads CASSQQTGRGGEKLFF. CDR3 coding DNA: TGCGCCAGCAGCCAACAGACAGGGCGGGGGGGGGAAAAACTGTTTTTT.

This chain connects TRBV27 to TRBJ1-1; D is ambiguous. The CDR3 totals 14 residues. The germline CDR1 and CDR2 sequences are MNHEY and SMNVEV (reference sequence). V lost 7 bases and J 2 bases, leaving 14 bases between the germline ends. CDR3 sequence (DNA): TGTGCCAGCACCTTCTCAGGTCGAAACACTGAAGCTTTCTTT. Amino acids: CASTFSGRNTEAFF.

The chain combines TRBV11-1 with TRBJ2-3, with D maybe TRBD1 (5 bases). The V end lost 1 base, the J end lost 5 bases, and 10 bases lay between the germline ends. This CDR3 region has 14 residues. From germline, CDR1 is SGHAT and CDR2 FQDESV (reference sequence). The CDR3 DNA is TGTGCCAGCAGCTTAGAAGGGGATGAAGATACGCAGTATTTT. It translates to CASSLEGDEDTQYF.

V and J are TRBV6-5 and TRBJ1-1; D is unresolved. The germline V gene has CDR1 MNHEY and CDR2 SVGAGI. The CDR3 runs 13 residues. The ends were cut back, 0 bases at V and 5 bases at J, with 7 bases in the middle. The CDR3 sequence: CASSYSGGTEAFF. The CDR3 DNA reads TGTGCCAGCAGTTACTCGGGTGGGACTGAAGCTTTCTTT.

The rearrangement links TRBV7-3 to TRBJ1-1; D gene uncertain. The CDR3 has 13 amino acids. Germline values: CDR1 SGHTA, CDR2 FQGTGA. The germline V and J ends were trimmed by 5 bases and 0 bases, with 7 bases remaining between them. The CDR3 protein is CASSLQMNTEAFF. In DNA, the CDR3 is TGTGCCAGCAGCCTACAGATGAACACTGAAGCTTTCTTT.

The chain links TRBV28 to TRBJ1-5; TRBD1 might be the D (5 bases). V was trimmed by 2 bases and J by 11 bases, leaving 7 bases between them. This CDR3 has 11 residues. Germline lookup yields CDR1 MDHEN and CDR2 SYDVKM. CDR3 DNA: TGTGCCAGCAGTTTAGGAGGGGCCCAGCATTTT. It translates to CASSLGGAQHF.

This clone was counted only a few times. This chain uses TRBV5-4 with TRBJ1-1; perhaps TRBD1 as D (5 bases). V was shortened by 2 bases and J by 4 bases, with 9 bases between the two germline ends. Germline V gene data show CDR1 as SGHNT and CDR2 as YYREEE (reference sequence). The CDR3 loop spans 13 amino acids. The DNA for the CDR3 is TGTGCCAGCAGCTTATGGGGGGGCACTGAAGCTTTCTTT. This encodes CASSLWGGTEAFF.